The entry that follows covers one TCR beta chain sequence. Antigen: not known. Multiple V-beta primers and a C-beta primer amplified TCRB from RNA. TCRdb reanalysed the multiplex PCR reads using MiXCR and keeps one entry per CDR3 protein. The sample yields tens of thousands of distinct CDR3 sequences, roughly three fifths seen once. The record originates from a study of tumor-infiltrating lymphocytes in glioblastoma multiforme. Overall study results and limits: T cells were not sorted into functional subsets.

The sequence derives from a male donor with glioblastoma. Sequenced sample: brain tumor tissue.

The CDR3 protein is CASSKLDRGPCNEQFF. CDR3 coding DNA: TGTGCCAGCAGTAAACTGGACAGGGGCCCTTGCAACGAGCAGTTCTTC. The V gene is TRBV6-1, the J gene TRBJ2-1, with 9 bases matching TRBD1. Trimming at V came to 5 bases and at J to 10 bases, leaving 15 bases not matched to a gene. Germline V gene sequence: CDR1 MNHNS, CDR2 SASEGT. The CDR3 loop spans 16 amino acids.